One sample yielded the 26 T cell receptor beta chains listed below, sequenced in a study of CD8+ T cells in alopecia areata. RNA, once extracted, was reverse transcribed into cDNA for use as the sequencing template. Assay: immunoSEQ multiplex PCR; the TCRdb copy retains only in-frame clones and omits some. The table has some 180,000 clones, 63% seen once. This material consisted of CD4+ T cells sorted from blood, taken at week 0. These receptors were obtained from a human donor with alopecia areata.

The chain couples TRBV29-1 to TRBJ1-4; D gene ambiguous. V lost 2 bases and J lost 6, with 13 bases in between. This CDR3 has 14 amino acids. Germline CDR1 is SQVTM and CDR2 is ANQGSEA. This CDR3 is CSVEFSHADEKLFF. The CDR3 DNA sequence: TGCAGCGTTGAATTTTCGCACGCCGATGAAAAACTGTTTTTT.

This chain joins TRBV29-1 and TRBJ1-1, with D unclear. In germline, CDR1 is SQVTM, CDR2 ANQGSEA. CDR3 length: 14 amino acids. V was clipped by 2 bases and J by 3 bases, with 13 bases between them. In DNA form, the CDR3 reads TGCAGCGTTGAACCACGCATTAGGGACACTGAAGCTTTCTTT. It codes for CSVEPRIRDTEAFF.

The CDR3 coding sequence is TGTGCCACCAGCAGAGACAGGGTCCATTCACCCCTCCACTTT. Its protein is CATSRDRVHSPLHF. The chain employs TRBV15 and TRBJ1-6; tentative D call: TRBD1 (5 bases). The V end lost 0 bases, the J end lost 8 bases, and 8 bases lay between the germline ends. The CDR3 totals 14 residues. The V gene's germline CDR1 is LNHNV and CDR2 YYDKDF (reference sequence).

V and J are TRBV27 and TRBJ1-5; D remains ambiguous. Between the trimmed V and J ends, which lost 4 bases and 0 bases, there was a span of 10 bases. Looked up from germline, CDR1 is MNHEY and CDR2 is SMNVEV (reference sequence). This CDR3 is built from 15 residues. Here the CDR3 DNA reads TGTGCCAGCAGTTCGGAGGGTGGTAGCAATCAGCCCCAGCATTTT. It yields the protein CASSSEGGSNQPQHF.

This chain links TRBV2 with TRBJ2-1; TRBD2 might be the D (6 bases). This CDR3 contains 10 residues. The V and J ends lost 9 bases and 9 bases respectively, with 9 bases between them. CDR1 is SNHLY and CDR2 is FYNNEI in the germline V gene. The CDR3 reads CARAEGEQFF. In nucleotides, the CDR3 is TGTGCCAGGGCGGAGGGTGAGCAGTTCTTC.

This clone was seen only once. The V and J genes are TRBV5-1 and TRBJ2-1; 11 bases line up with TRBD2. Germline assignment: CDR1 SGHRS and CDR2 YFSETQ. V lost 7 bases and J lost 4; bases outside the gene matches: 4. The CDR3 covers 14 residues. This chain's CDR3 is CASSSGGPYNEQFF. The CDR3 coding sequence is TGCGCCAGCTCTAGCGGGGGGCCGTACAATGAGCAGTTCTTC.

This chain joins TRBV23-1 and TRBJ2-5; D gene ambiguous. TRBV23-1 is an open reading frame, and its role is uncertain. The V end lost 3 bases, the J end lost 3 bases, and 8 bases lay between the germline ends. CDR3 length: 13 residues. CDR3 amino acids: CASSQKEKETQYF. The CDR3 bases are TGCGCCAGCAGTCAGAAAGAAAAAGAGACCCAGTACTTC.

The gene calls are TRBV6-1 and TRBJ2-5; D is undetermined. The CDR3 extends over 13 amino acids. Germline CDR1 reads MNHNS; CDR2 reads SASEGT. V lost 3 bases, J lost 5 bases, and 10 bases lay in between. CDR3 in amino acids: CASSEAGRETQYF. For the CDR3, the DNA is TGTGCCAGCAGTGAGGCCGGACGGGAGACCCAGTACTTC.

This clone was seen a handful of times. The chain's CDR3 is CASSQVSAGWYTF. The CDR3 DNA reads TGCGCCAGCAGCCAAGTGTCTGCGGGGTGGTACACCTTC. The gene calls are TRBV4-1 and TRBJ1-2; no reliable D call. V lost 1 base and J lost 11, with 14 bases in between. CDR3 length: 13 residues. From germline, CDR1 is MGHRA and CDR2 YSYEKL.

The rearrangement uses TRBV2 and TRBJ2-7; D tentatively reads TRBD1 or TRBD2 (5 bases each). Trimming left V 4 bases short and J 2 bases short, with 9 bases between. The CDR3 is 13 residues long. Germline assignment: CDR1 SNHLY and CDR2 FYNNEI. The CDR3 sequence: CASSGWDPYEQYF. CDR3 in DNA: TGTGCCAGCAGTGGCTGGGACCCCTACGAGCAGTACTTC.

V gene TRBV7-7 combines with J gene TRBJ2-1; D not certain. The ends were cut back, 2 bases at V and 0 bases at J, with 8 bases in the middle. CDR1 and CDR2 from the germline V gene are SSHAT and FNYEAQ (reference sequence). The CDR3 has 15 amino acids. CDR3 DNA: TGTGCCAGCAGCTTACTGGGAAGCTCCTACAATGAGCAGTTCTTC. Translating it yields CASSLLGSSYNEQFF.

This CDR3 reads CAISRGRSTDTQYF. The CDR3 nucleotides are TGTGCCATCTCGAGAGGCCGGTCTACAGATACGCAGTATTTT. The chain carries TRBV7-2 and TRBJ2-3; D remains ambiguous. The V end lost 10 bases, the J end lost 3 bases, and 17 bases lay between the germline ends. Germline-derived CDR1 and CDR2 are SGHTA and FQGNSA. The CDR3 runs to 14 residues. The full variable domain, completed using reference TRBV7-2 and TRBJ2-3, is GAGVSQSPSNKVTEKGKDVELRCDPISGHTALYWYRQSLGQGLEFLIYFQGNSAPDKSGLPSDRFSAERTGGSVSTLTIQRTQQEDSAVYLCAISRGRSTDTQYFGPGTRLTVL.

This clone was counted a single time. The chain couples TRBV7-9 to TRBJ2-1, with TRBD2 as a possible D gene (5 bases). V lost 3 bases to trimming and J lost 5 bases, with 8 bases between them. Germline CDR1 is SEHNR and CDR2 is FQNEAQ (reference sequence). CDR3 size: 13 residues. The chain's CDR3 is CASSLPSHNEQFF. Written as DNA, the CDR3 is TGTGCCAGCAGCTTGCCTAGCCACAATGAGCAGTTCTTC. Complete variable domain (other parts from reference TRBV7-9 and TRBJ2-1): DTGVSQNPRHKITKRGQNVTFRCDPISEHNRLYWYRQTLGQGPEFLTYFQNEAQLEKSRLLSDRFSAERPKGSFSTLEIQRTEQGDSAMYLCASSLPSHNEQFFGPGTRLTVL.

This rearrangement joins TRBV5-6 to TRBJ1-2; D is ambiguous. The germline gives CDR1 SGHDT, CDR2 YYEEEE. The CDR3 covers 15 residues. Trimming stripped 4 bases from V and 2 bases from J, with 15 bases between. DNA of the CDR3: TGTGCCAGCAGCCCCTTGGAACAGAGAAACTATGGCTACACCTTC. It yields the protein CASSPLEQRNYGYTF.

The J gene is TRBJ1-1, the V gene TRBV29-1; 7 bases align to TRBD1. Unmatched junction bases numbered 5, after V lost 7 bases and J lost 3 bases. This CDR3 region has 12 residues. CDR1 and CDR2 from the germline V gene are SQVTM and ANQGSEA. The CDR3 region has the DNA TGCAGCGCCCGACAGGGCGACACTGAAGCTTTCTTT. Translation: CSARQGDTEAFF.

V usage is TRBV5-6 and J usage is TRBJ1-5; D not certain. Germline CDR1 SGHDT, CDR2 YYEEEE. V was cut by 4 bases and J by 1 base, with 3 bases left in between. The CDR3 has 12 residues. Here the CDR3 reads CASSRSNQPQHF. CDR3 bases: TGTGCCAGCAGCCGGAGCAATCAGCCCCAGCATTTT. The variable domain in full, with the rest retrieved from reference TRBV5-6 and TRBJ1-5, is DAGVTQSPTHLIKTRGQQVTLRCSPKSGHDTVSWYQQALGQGPQFIFQYYEEEERQRGNFPDRFSGHQFPNYSSELNVNALLLGDSALYLCASSRSNQPQHFGDGTRLSIL.

This chain links TRBV27 with TRBJ1-2; 8 bases are shared with TRBD1. J was trimmed by 5 bases and V by 4 bases; bases with no gene match: 3. Germline loops: CDR1 MNHEY, CDR2 SMNVEV (reference sequence). The CDR3 has 13 amino acids. The CDR3 sequence: CASSSHRGYGYTF. CDR3 DNA sequence: TGTGCCAGCAGTTCGCACAGGGGGTATGGCTACACCTTC.

V gene TRBV4-2 combines with J gene TRBJ2-5; unclear D gene. The ends were cut back, 0 bases at V and 2 bases at J, with 10 bases in the middle. The CDR3 covers 15 residues. Looked up from germline, CDR1 is LGHNA and CDR2 is YNFKEQ. CDR3 residues: CASSQDLFGQETQYF. For the CDR3, the DNA is TGTGCCAGCAGCCAAGATCTATTTGGGCAAGAGACCCAGTACTTC.

The CDR3 region is CASSQEERGTEAFF. The CDR3 DNA sequence: TGTGCCAGCAGCCAAGAGGAAAGGGGCACTGAAGCTTTCTTT. This rearrangement joins TRBV4-2 to TRBJ1-1; D may be TRBD1 (5 bases). The CDR3 covers 14 residues. Deletions cut 0 bases from V and 4 bases from J, with 9 bases between. CDR1 is LGHNA and CDR2 is YNFKEQ in the germline V gene.

This clone was recorded a few times. The CDR3 region has the DNA TGTGCCAGCAGTTTTGGACAGAACACTGAAGCTTTCTTT. Residues: CASSFGQNTEAFF. The rearrangement uses TRBV27 and TRBJ1-1; tentative D call: TRBD1 (5 bases). Per the germline V gene, CDR1 is MNHEY and CDR2 is SMNVEV (reference sequence). V gave up 3 bases and J gave up 1 base, with 6 bases separating them. This CDR3 has 13 residues.

V gene TRBV29-1 combines with J gene TRBJ2-7; the D is unclear. Trimming left V 5 bases short and J 3 bases short, with 8 bases between. This CDR3 is built from 11 residues. Germline CDR1 reads SQVTM; CDR2 reads ANQGSEA. The CDR3 region is CSVLSFYEQYF. Here the CDR3 DNA reads TGCAGCGTTCTTAGCTTCTACGAGCAGTACTTC.

The V and J genes are TRBV10-3 and TRBJ2-7; no firm D call. Germline CDR1 reads ENHRY; CDR2 reads SYGVKD. The CDR3 consists of 11 residues. The germline V and J ends were trimmed by 0 bases and 7 bases, with 4 bases remaining between them. The CDR3 protein is CAISESGEQYF. CDR3 nucleotides: TGTGCCATCAGTGAGTCTGGGGAGCAGTACTTC.

This sequence joins TRBV29-1 and TRBJ1-4, with 7 bases that match TRBD1. The ends lost 7 bases at V and 5 bases at J; junction bases unmatched: 13. Per germline, CDR1 SQVTM and CDR2 ANQGSEA. The CDR3 totals 15 residues. CDR3 loop: CSAARTRDSNEKLFF. CDR3 nucleotide sequence: TGCAGCGCGGCACGCACGAGGGACAGCAATGAAAAACTGTTTTTT.

V gene TRBV30 combines with J gene TRBJ1-2; TRBD1 matches at 8 bases. Germline CDR1 reads GTSNPN; CDR2 reads SVGIG (reference sequence). Trimming removed 4 bases from V and 4 bases from J; junction bases left unmatched: 8. The CDR3 is 14 amino acids. In DNA, the CDR3 is TGTGCCTGGAATACGGGACAGGCCTTCTATGGCTACACCTTC. As protein: CAWNTGQAFYGYTF. The full variable domain, rest sourced from reference TRBV30 and TRBJ1-2, is SQTIHQWPATLVQPVGSPLSLECTVEGTSNPNLYWYRQAAGRGLQLLFYSVGIGQISSEVPQNLSASRPQDRQFILSSKKLLLSDSGFYLCAWNTGQAFYGYTFGSGTRLTVV.

The chain employs TRBV29-1 and TRBJ1-1; 12 bases are shared with TRBD1. Germline loops: CDR1 SQVTM, CDR2 ANQGSEA. This CDR3 has 14 residues. Unmatched junction bases numbered 5, after V lost 5 bases and J lost 4 bases. The CDR3: CSVRGDRGRTEAFF. The CDR3, as DNA: TGCAGCGTTCGGGGGGACAGGGGGCGCACTGAAGCTTTCTTT.

This clone was observed a handful of times. This sequence joins TRBV4-3 and TRBJ2-3, with D tentatively TRBD2 (5 bases). CDR1 and CDR2 from the germline V gene are LGHNA and YSLEER. This CDR3 has 16 amino acids. Trimming pared 4 bases from V and 6 bases from J, leaving 20 bases between. CDR3 region: CASSPSGVGFGDTQYF. The CDR3 DNA follows: TGCGCCAGCAGCCCCTCCGGGGTGGGGTTTGGGGATACGCAGTATTTT.